This TCR beta chain was found in a study of OX40 agonist ivuxolimab in advanced cancers. On this clone: The antigen is undetermined.

Points from the study as a whole: The specificity for antigen of the expanded peripheral T cells was not determined.

The CDR3 sequence is 13 residues long. V gave up 10 bases and J gave up 2 bases, with 14 bases separating them. CDR1 is ENHRY, CDR2 SYGVKD, per germline. The repertoire was sequenced with immunoSEQ multiplex PCR; TCRdb's copy has only in-frame clones and lacks some. Among about 99,000 clones listed, 90% to 96% were seen once. The material sequenced was CD4+ or CD8+ T cells sorted from blood, taken in a trial of the OX40 agonist ivuxolimab. The chain employs TRBV10-3 and TRBJ1-2; no clear D gene. The receptor's source is an adult with an advanced solid tumor such as melanoma, head and neck, liver or kidney cancer. CDR3 in DNA: TGTGCCACCAACCTCCCAGGAAACTATGGCTACACCTTC. Amino acids: CATNLPGNYGYTF.